These 17 T cell receptor beta chains came from one sample sequenced in a study of T cells expressing NK-cell markers. Following a re-call of the 5' RACE reads, TCRdb has one entry per CDR3 protein and lacks DNA. This sample's table has around 380,000 distinct CDR3 sequences. Sequencing input: blood T cells: a sorted CD56 or NKG2C T cell subset, CD4+ or CD8+ T cells, or bulk PBMC T cells (not recorded which). These receptors were obtained from a woman between 45 and 65 years old in good health.

The chain joins TRBV7-9 to TRBJ2-3. The CDR3 is 14 residues long. From germline, CDR1 is SEHNR and CDR2 FQNEAQ (reference sequence). The CDR3 reads CASSLGSLSDTQYF. Full variable domain (remainder filled in from reference TRBV7-9 and TRBJ2-3): DTGVSQNPRHKITKRGQNVTFRCDPISEHNRLYWYRQTLGQGPEFLTYFQNEAQLEKSRLLSDRFSAERPKGSFSTLEIQRTEQGDSAMYLCASSLGSLSDTQYFGPGTRLTVL.

V is TRBV12-3 or TRBV12-4 and J is TRBJ2-1; as DNA is missing, the TRBD2 call by TCRdb cannot be tested. The CDR3 length is 15 residues. The CDR3 reads CASSLRLAGFNEQFF.

V gene TRBV5-1 combines with J gene TRBJ2-3; TCRdb's D call, TRBD1, is unchecked because there is no DNA. Germline CDR1 is SGHRS and CDR2 is YFSETQ. The CDR3 length is 12 residues. CDR3 amino acids: CASGQGKDTQYF.

The genes are TRBV7-9 and TRBJ1-1; the TCRdb D gene call, TRBD1, has no DNA to confirm it. The CDR3 runs to 16 residues. The germline V gene has CDR1 SEHNR and CDR2 FQNEAQ (reference sequence). The CDR3 sequence: CASSPLIGTGATEAFF.

The chain has TRBV7-2 and TRBJ2-3; there is no DNA to check the TCRdb D call of TRBD1. Germline loops: CDR1 SGHTA, CDR2 FQGNSA. The CDR3 runs 16 residues. Here the CDR3 reads CASSLGTGGRTDTQYF.

The genes are TRBV7-2 and TRBJ2-4; TCRdb reports TRBD2, a call that lacks DNA to check it against. CDR3 size: 12 residues. Germline V gene lookup returns CDR1 SGHTA and CDR2 FQGNSA. The CDR3 protein is CASSLEVGARDF.

The chain employs TRBV27 and TRBJ2-5; TCRdb returns TRBD2, unconfirmable since there is no DNA. CDR1 is MNHEY, CDR2 SMNVEV, per germline (reference sequence). The CDR3 contains 17 residues. The CDR3 protein is CASSQGLAGVEGETQYF.

V is TRBV9 and J is TRBJ2-1; the D call of TRBD2 rests on TCRdb alone, since no DNA is present to check it. The length of the CDR3 is 15 residues. Germline V CDR1 and CDR2: SGDLS, YYNGEE. CDR3 amino acids: CASSVVSSGYNEQFF. Together with reference TRBV9 and TRBJ2-1, the CDR3 gives the full variable domain: DSGVTQTPKHLITATGQRVTLRCSPRSGDLSVYWYQQSLDQGLQFLIQYYNGEERAKGNILERFSAQQFPDLHSELNLSSLELGDSALYFCASSVVSSGYNEQFFGPGTRLTVL.

The rearrangement links TRBV6-5 to TRBJ2-7; TCRdb's D call, TRBD2, is unchecked because there is no DNA. Germline V gene sequence: CDR1 MNHEY, CDR2 SVGAGI. The CDR3 totals 16 residues. CDR3 residues: CASSYGVSGFTYEQYF.

V is TRBV19 and J is TRBJ2-2; there is no DNA to check the TCRdb D call of TRBD2. The CDR3 consists of 14 residues. The germline V gene has CDR1 LNHDA and CDR2 SQIVND (reference sequence). The CDR3 loop is CASSIVAGTGELFF.

CDR3 in amino acids: CASSLLDTGELFF. The chain links TRBV12-3 or TRBV12-4 to TRBJ2-2. This CDR3 has 13 amino acids.

V and J are TRBV11-2 and TRBJ2-6; as DNA is missing, the TRBD2 call by TCRdb cannot be tested. The length of the CDR3 is 16 residues. Germline lookup yields CDR1 SGHAT and CDR2 FQNNGV. CDR3 sequence reads: CASRDLEGSGANVLTF.

The chain has TRBV20-1 and TRBJ2-3; the D call of TRBD2 rests on TCRdb alone, since no DNA is present to check it. From germline, CDR1 is DFQATT and CDR2 SNEGSKA (reference sequence). The CDR3 runs to 16 residues. The CDR3 loop is CSARGSASGALDTQYF.

The V call is TRBV12-3 or TRBV12-4, the J call TRBJ2-5. This CDR3 has 12 amino acids. The CDR3 loop reads CASGFGTETQYF.

The chain has TRBV12-5 and TRBJ2-4; TCRdb gives TRBD2 as the D gene, but with no DNA this cannot be confirmed. Germline loops: CDR1 LGHNT, CDR2 FRNRAP. The CDR3 contains 18 residues. This CDR3 is CASGPPDSAPGLGDIQYF.

The CDR3 protein is CASSAGRGMSTEAFF. This sequence joins TRBV25-1 and TRBJ1-1; TCRdb names TRBD1, which stays unverified in the absence of DNA. CDR1 MGHDK and CDR2 SYGVNS come from the germline V gene. This CDR3 contains 15 residues.

The chain recombines TRBV5-1 with TRBJ1-2; TCRdb reports TRBD1, a call that lacks DNA to check it against. The CDR3 covers 14 residues. CDR1 and CDR2 from the germline V gene are SGHRS and YFSETQ. CDR3 loop: CASSPTGINYGYTF.